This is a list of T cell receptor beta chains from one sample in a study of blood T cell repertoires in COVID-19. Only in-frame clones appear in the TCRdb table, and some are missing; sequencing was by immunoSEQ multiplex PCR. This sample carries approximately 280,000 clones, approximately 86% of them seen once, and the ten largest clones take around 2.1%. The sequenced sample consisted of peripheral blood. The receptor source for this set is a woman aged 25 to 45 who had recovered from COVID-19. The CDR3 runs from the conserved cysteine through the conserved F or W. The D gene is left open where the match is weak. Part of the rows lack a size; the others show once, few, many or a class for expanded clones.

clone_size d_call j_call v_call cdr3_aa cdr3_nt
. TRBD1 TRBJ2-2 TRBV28 CASLPPQGPNTGELFF TGTGCCAGCCTACCTCCACAGGGGCCGAACACCGGGGAGCTGTTTTTT
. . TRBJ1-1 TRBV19 CASSLGATEAFF TGTGCCAGTAGTTTAGGGGCCACTGAAGCTTTCTTT
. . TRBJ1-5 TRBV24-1 CATSDSVTRAQHF TGTGCCACCAGTGATTCCGTAACTCGGGCCCAGCATTTT
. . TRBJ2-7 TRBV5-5 CASSWDFRQRQGGSYEQYF TGTGCCAGCAGCTGGGATTTCAGGCAGAGGCAGGGTGGTTCCTACGAGCAGTACTTC
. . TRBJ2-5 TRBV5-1 CASSSTSREEETQYF TGCGCCAGCAGCTCGACGTCCCGGGAAGAAGAGACCCAGTACTTC
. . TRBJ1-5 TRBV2 CASSREGQPQHF TGTGCCAGCAGCCGCGAGGGACAGCCCCAGCATTTT
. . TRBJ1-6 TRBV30 CAWRSPGRGSPLHF TGTGCCTGGAGGTCCCCGGGGAGGGGTTCACCCCTCCACTTT
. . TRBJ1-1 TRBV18 CASSPPGGQGNTEAFF TGTGCCAGCTCACCACCGGGGGGGCAGGGGAACACTGAAGCTTTCTTT
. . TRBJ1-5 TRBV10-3 CAIGLGGGNQPQHF TGTGCCATTGGGCTTGGCGGGGGCAATCAGCCCCAGCATTTT
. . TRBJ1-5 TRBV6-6 CASSYGDGGNQPQHF TGTGCCAGCAGTTACGGCGACGGAGGGAATCAGCCCCAGCATTTT
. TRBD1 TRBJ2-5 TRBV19 CASTPPHGQEQETQYF TGTGCCAGTACCCCGCCCCACGGACAGGAGCAAGAGACCCAGTACTTC
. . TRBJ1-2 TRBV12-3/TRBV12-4 CASTLDSNYGYTF TGTGCCAGCACCCTGGACAGCAACTATGGCTACACCTTC
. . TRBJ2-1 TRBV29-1 CSVELTESYNEQFF TGCAGCGTTGAATTAACAGAGTCCTACAATGAGCAGTTCTTC
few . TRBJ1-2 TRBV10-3 CAISDRDNLNYGYTF TGTGCCATCAGTGATAGGGACAACCTTAACTATGGCTACACCTTC
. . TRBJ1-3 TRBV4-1 CASREEGAVSGNTIYF TGCGCCAGCAGAGAAGAAGGGGCAGTCTCTGGAAACACCATATATTTT
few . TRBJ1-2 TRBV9 CASSVGGVYGYTF TGTGCCAGCAGCGTGGGAGGCGTCTATGGCTACACCTTC
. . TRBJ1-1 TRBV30 CAWSVRRGEAFF TGTGCCTGGAGTGTAAGGCGGGGAGAAGCTTTCTTT
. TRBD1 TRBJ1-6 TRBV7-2 CASSLGGTGYLSPLHF TGTGCCAGCAGCTTAGGAGGGACAGGGTACTTGTCACCCCTCCACTTT
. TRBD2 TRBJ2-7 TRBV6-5 CAASRGDSYEQYF TGTGCCGCCAGCCGGGGGGACTCCTACGAGCAGTACTTC
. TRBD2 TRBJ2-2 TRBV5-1 CASSFTGTSGRTNTGELFF TGCGCCAGCAGTTTTACCGGGACTAGCGGGAGGACCAACACCGGGGAGCTGTTTTTT
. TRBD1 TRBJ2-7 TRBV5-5 CASSLRTGWGEQYF TGTGCCAGCAGCCTGAGGACAGGGTGGGGCGAGCAGTACTTC
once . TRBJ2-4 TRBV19 CASSMVGGTNIQYF TGTGCCAGTAGTATGGTGGGGGGTACAAACATTCAGTACTTC
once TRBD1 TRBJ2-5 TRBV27 CASRPGTGTQETQYF TGTGCCAGCAGGCCAGGGACAGGGACCCAAGAGACCCAGTACTTC
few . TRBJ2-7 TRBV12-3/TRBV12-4 CASSTESSYEQYF TGTGCCAGCAGTACAGAGAGCTCCTACGAGCAGTACTTC
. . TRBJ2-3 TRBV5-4 CASSFRQYADTQYF TGTGCCAGCAGCTTTCGACAGTACGCGGATACGCAGTATTTT
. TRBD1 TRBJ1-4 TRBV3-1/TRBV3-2 CASSHAGGEKLFF TGTGCCAGCAGCCATGCAGGGGGTGAAAAACTGTTTTTT